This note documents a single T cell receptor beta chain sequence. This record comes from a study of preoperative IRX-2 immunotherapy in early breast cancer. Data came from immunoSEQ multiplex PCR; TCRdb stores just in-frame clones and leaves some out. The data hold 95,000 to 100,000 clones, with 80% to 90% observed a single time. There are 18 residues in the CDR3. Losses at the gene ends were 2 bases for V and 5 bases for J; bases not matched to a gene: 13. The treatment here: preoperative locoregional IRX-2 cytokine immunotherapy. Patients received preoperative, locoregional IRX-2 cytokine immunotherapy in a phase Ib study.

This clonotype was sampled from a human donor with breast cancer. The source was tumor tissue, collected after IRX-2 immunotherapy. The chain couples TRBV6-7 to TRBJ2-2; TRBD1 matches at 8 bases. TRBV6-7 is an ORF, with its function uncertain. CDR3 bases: TGTGCCAGCAGTTACCCGGGACAGGCGGAAACGGTGACCGGGGAGCTGTTTTTT. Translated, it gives CASSYPGQAETVTGELFF.